This passage covers 10 T cell receptor beta chains from one sample sequenced in a study of blood T cell repertoires in COVID-19. TCRdb keeps only in-frame clones here, not all; method: immunoSEQ multiplex PCR. The data show 100,000 to 150,000 clones, about 88% seen once. The sample consisted of peripheral blood. Source of these receptors: an elderly woman with acute or convalescent COVID-19.

This chain connects TRBV6-5 to TRBJ1-2; D not resolved. CDR1 and CDR2 from the germline V gene are MNHEY and SVGAGI. V was trimmed by 7 bases and J by 4 bases, leaving 7 bases between them. CDR3 size: 11 residues. DNA of the CDR3: TGTGCCAGCAAGAGCTTCTATGGCTACACCTTC. This codes for CASKSFYGYTF.

The V call is TRBV7-9, the J call TRBJ2-1; 10 bases line up with TRBD1. The CDR3 runs to 12 residues. V shed 4 bases, J shed 15 bases, and the junction held 6 bases outside the gene matches. Germline V CDR1 and CDR2: SEHNR, FQNEAQ (reference sequence). As DNA, the CDR3 is TGTGCCAGCAGCTCGGGGACAGGGGTCCTGTTCTTC. Amino acid sequence: CASSSGTGVLFF.

The chain couples TRBV6-5 to TRBJ1-5, with D tentatively TRBD1 (6 bases). The germline V gene encodes CDR1 MNHEY and CDR2 SVGAGI. Trimming removed 3 bases at V and 2 bases at J, with 14 bases between. This CDR3 contains 16 residues. The CDR3 loop is CASSYSGVEGNQPQHF. The CDR3 DNA reads TGTGCCAGCAGTTATTCAGGGGTTGAAGGCAATCAGCCCCAGCATTTT.

The rearrangement links TRBV9 to TRBJ2-3; 11 positions match TRBD2. CDR1 is SGDLS and CDR2 is YYNGEE in the germline V gene. V gave up 1 base and J gave up 6 bases; unmatched junction bases: 1. The length of the CDR3 is 14 residues. The CDR3 sequence: CASSVTSGSDTQYF. The CDR3 DNA sequence: TGTGCCAGCAGCGTAACTAGCGGGAGCGATACGCAGTATTTT.

The rearrangement joins TRBV3-1 (or the pseudogene TRBV3-2) to TRBJ2-7, with TRBD2 matching over 9 bases. Germline V gene data show CDR1 as LGHDT and CDR2 as YNNKEL (reference sequence). Trimming removed 1 base from V and 3 bases from J; junction bases left unmatched: 7. This CDR3 is 16 amino acids long. The DNA of the CDR3 is TGTGCCAGCAGCCAAGGGGGGGGACTAGCCAGCTACGAGCAGTACTTC. Its protein is CASSQGGGLASYEQYF.

V usage is TRBV6-2 or TRBV6-3 and J usage is TRBJ2-5; D perhaps matches TRBD2 (6 bases). The CDR3 extends over 16 amino acids. The V end was cut by 2 bases, the J end by 0 bases, with 13 bases between. Germline loops: CDR1 MNHEY, CDR2 SVGEGT. This CDR3 is CASSYSSSEYQETQYF. The DNA of the CDR3 is TGTGCCAGCAGTTACAGCTCTAGCGAGTACCAAGAGACCCAGTACTTC.

The table lists this clone with many counts. J is TRBJ2-7 and V is TRBV6-5; TRBD1 might be the D (5 bases). This CDR3 contains 14 residues. V was clipped by 2 bases and J by 0 bases, with 8 bases between them. Germline V gene sequence: CDR1 MNHEY, CDR2 SVGAGI. In nucleotides, the CDR3 is TGTGCCAGCAGTTACACGGACAACTCCTACGAGCAGTACTTC. Encoded protein: CASSYTDNSYEQYF.

The V call is TRBV5-1, the J call TRBJ1-1; no reliable D call. Trimming shortened V by 4 bases and J by 11 bases, and 15 bases separated the two germline ends. This CDR3 spans 12 amino acids. Germline CDR1 reads SGHRS; CDR2 reads YFSETQ. CDR3 amino acids: CASSQDSLGAFF. CDR3 sequence (DNA): TGCGCCAGCAGCCAGGACTCCCTGGGGGCTTTCTTT.

The CDR3 DNA is TGTGCCAGCAGCTTAAATGCCGGCGGGGGTGAGCAGTTCTTC. It encodes CASSLNAGGGEQFF. The genes are TRBV7-3 and TRBJ2-1; 7 bases are shared with TRBD2. CDR1 SGHTA and CDR2 FQGTGA come from the germline V gene. Unmatched junction bases numbered 6, after V lost 1 base and J lost 9 bases. The CDR3 loop spans 14 amino acids.

The gene calls are TRBV5-1 and TRBJ2-5; 10 bases fit TRBD2. CDR1 and CDR2 (germline): SGHRS, YFSETQ. With 0 bases clipped from V and 5 bases from J, the junction kept 7 bases outside the gene matches. This CDR3 contains 16 residues. The CDR3 is CASSLAPSGSGETQYF. CDR3 nucleotide sequence: TGCGCCAGCAGCTTGGCTCCTAGCGGGAGTGGCGAGACCCAGTACTTC.